This TCR beta chain originates from a study of T cell responses to AZD1222 COVID-19 vaccine. Measured with immunoSEQ multiplex PCR; TCRdb has only the in-frame clones, and not every one. The data contain about 90,000 clones, roughly 86% of them singletons. Per the germline V gene, CDR1 is KGHSH and CDR2 is LQKENI. The V end was cut by 4 bases, the J end by 2 bases, with 11 bases between. This CDR3 is 14 amino acids long. This clone was counted a single time. Its antigen is currently unknown. General study results and limits: Repertoires were obtained only post-peak T cell response. Spike-wide vaccine-associated CD4 TCRs dominated at 160-218 and 743-854. A rise in Spike-specific TCR breadth and depth followed two AZD1222 doses.

The sample here was peripheral blood, taken on day 0 of AZD1222 vaccination. This receptor was taken from an adult in good health. The rearrangement uses TRBV18 and TRBJ2-5, with D possibly being TRBD2 (6 bases). The CDR3 here is CASSRAGGQETQYF. The DNA for the CDR3 is TGTGCCAGCTCACGGGCTGGGGGGCAAGAGACCCAGTACTTC.